This TCR beta chain is from a study of beta chain features in type 1 diabetes (dated by TCRdb to 2016 to 2018). The study in broad terms: Patients and healthy donors did not differ in mean age, gender distribution, total cell number or subset yield. In the study, TCRB repertoires of sorted circulating CD4+ T cell subsets from recently diagnosed type 1 diabetes patients were compared with those of matched healthy donors. A total of around 110,000,000 sorted cells were examined across all samples, and RNA yield correlated strongly with the number of cells per subset. Regulatory and stem cell-like memory subsets were isolated from only 8 patients and about eight healthy donors, whereas naive and central memory subsets came from all 28 donors. The investigation overall reported the following: Naive, central memory and regulatory TCRB repertoires appeared to be more similar among patients than among healthy donors. Shorter templates might have been favored by PCR, but patient and control samples were amplified and corrected together, so both groups would have been affected equally by any skew. HLA sub-analyses involved small numbers of individuals, so any influence of HLA type on TCRB rearrangement remained unresolved. Sequencing cDNA rather than genomic DNA could over-represent highly expressing activated cells, although activation and CD3 levels did not differ between groups. Type 1 diabetes patients showed a moderate but significant shortening of TCRB CDR3 length in all four CD4+ subsets. Patients with type 1 diabetes made fewer insertions and deleted more nucleotides at VDJ recombination sites, implying thymic rearrangement abnormalities.

Each donor gave one peripheral blood draw, averaging about 120 mL, which was collected into heparinised tubes. Naive, central memory, regulatory and stem cell-like memory CD4+ T cells were sorted on a BD FACSAria II using a panel including CD45RO, CCR7, CD25, CD127, CD95 and CD27. All sorted populations exceeded 95% purity. PBMCs were isolated immediately by Lymphoprep density gradient centrifugation and stained directly without culture. So that batch effects would be minimized, each experiment stained and sorted samples in pairs, pairing one healthy donor with one patient. Germline trimming amounts to 1 base on V and 2 bases on J, with 2 as the count of junction bases outside the gene matches. The germline V gene encodes CDR1 SEHNR and CDR2 FQNEAQ (reference sequence). The CDR3 starts with the cysteine, ends with the phenylalanine, and has 15 residues. The kept DNA is CDR3 alone, 45 bases in frame from the first base.

With regard to this clone: Its antigen remains unidentified. There are no base qualities to consult, and no much larger clone falls within one base.

The entire amount of isolated RNA was reverse transcribed using the High Capacity cDNA Reverse Transcription Kit, so the sequenced TCRB transcripts were expressed ones. Deep immunoSEQ sequencing was performed on naive, central memory and regulatory T cell samples, with an average of roughly 3.5 million total reads per sample. Sorted cells were lysed in RLT buffer and RNA was extracted with DNase-treated RNeasy Micro or Mini kits, depending on cell number. Each cell subset was processed on its own to prevent cross-contamination, while patient and healthy donor samples were processed together. Using the immunoSEQ multiplex PCR, TCRB sequences were amplified from cDNA into 87-bp fragments spanning the CDR3 region. Sequencing of the amplicons was done on the Illumina HiSeq platform. On the study's bioinformatics: Synthetic template baselines were used to correct PCR bias computationally, reads within Hamming distance 2 were collapsed, and singletons that could not be merged were discarded. Reads were aligned against IMGT so that V, D and J genes, CDR3 length and insertions or deletions at six rearrangement sites could be assigned. Within each subset, clonotype counts were normalized to sorted cell number, after which true diversity and Gini coefficients were computed with the tcR R package. The overlap coefficient, calculated on TCRB nucleotide sequences, was used to quantify repertoire sharing. Out-of-frame TCRB sequences from naive cells were analyzed to stand in for the pre-selection repertoire. Drawn from immuneACCESS, this table holds only the in-frame rearrangements with V and J called that TCRdb kept. Clones are partly lost; checked studies trace under half to an unresolved V gene and leave the rest unexplained. That table supplies the V and J calls and clone size; D and trimming were determined from the DNA. This sample lists 600,000 or so clones; approximately 13% were detected once. The top ten clones comprise more than 0.1% of the sample.

This chain is built from TRBV7-9 and TRBJ2-7; 10 central bases correspond to TRBD1. The sequenced sample consisted of naive CD4+ T cells from blood. Per the publication, the cell subset or site label means: true naive CD4+ T cells. The source is a man aged 25-45 years with type 1 diabetes. The CDR3 protein is CASSLGGTGAYEQYF. Read as DNA, the sequence is TGTGCCAGCAGCTTAGGTGGGACAGGGGCCTACGAGCAGTACTTC.